The T cell receptor beta chain described here comes from a study of blood T cell repertoires in COVID-19 (dated by TCRdb to the early 2020s). About the investigation overall: Samples covering the acute and convalescent phases of COVID-19 were provided by collaborators in the United States, Italy and Spain. Deeply sampled blood TCRbeta repertoires from subjects exposed to, actively infected with, or recovered from COVID-19 were included in the dataset. Nearly every sample came with metadata listing a de-identified subject ID, COVID-19 status, age in years and sex. The repertoires were made available in a free public database intended to serve as a resource for research on the immune response to SARS-CoV-2. Samples came from the ongoing ImmuneRACE study (first 160 participants) plus 1,254 subjects from 6 global collaborators. Where available, HLA class I and class II types were obtained from metadata supplied by the sample provider rather than from assay-based typing. The material from the prospective study consisted of cDNA or gDNA derived from T cells, B-cell-depleted T cells, or PBMCs. General study outcomes and caveats: The quantity of clinical and demographic metadata differed by source and by participant and was supplied without curation.

Regarding this clone: This receptor's antigen is unknown. Base qualities are missing; no much larger clone stands one base away.

At one collaborating source in Seattle, patients were enrolled during active infection and were followed longitudinally through the course of disease. Each collaborating institution followed its own protocols to collect whole blood in K2EDTA tubes. For TCRbeta analysis, collaborators shipped samples as frozen whole blood, isolated PBMCs, or DNA extracted from either of those sample types. TCRbeta CDR3 regions were amplified from genomic DNA using the immunoSEQ Assay, a bias-controlled multiplex PCR. Per the source publication's procedure: The number of nucleated cells in each sample was estimated by amplification of reference gene primers within the assay. To quantify the absolute abundance of each unique TCRbeta CDR3 rearrangement, sequence reads were collapsed and filtered. Productive Simpson clonality was computed per sample as the square root of Simpson's diversity index over productive rearrangements. This is the immuneACCESS table as TCRdb keeps it, with only in-frame sequences that have V and J called. A part of the clones is gone; compared with another copy, unresolved V genes explain less than half, and the rest is unexplained. From that table come the V and J calls and clone size; the DNA was used to work out D and trimming. The sample table shows a few hundred thousand clones, and around 87% are seen once. Together, the top ten hold roughly 2% of the sample.

The CDR3 runs 16 residues from the cysteine to the phenylalanine. Only the CDR3 DNA stays, 48 bases, in frame from base 1. The germline V gene gives CDR1 as KGHSH and CDR2 as LQKENI. At the junction V is shortened by 5 bases and J by 1 base, with 15 bases in between. The chain employs TRBV18 and TRBJ1-3, with TRBD1 perhaps the D gene, on 6 matching bases. This sequence originates from a woman aged 55-69 years with COVID-19, enrolled during active disease. The sample taken for sequencing was peripheral blood. CDR3 reads: CASSATQGGSGNTIYF. In nucleotides, the sequence is TGTGCCAGCTCAGCCACACAGGGCGGTTCTGGAAACACCATATATTTT. Outside the CDR3, residues come from the reference TRBV18 and TRBJ1-3 proteins, so the full variable domain is: NAGVMQNPRHLVRRRGQEARLRCSPMKGHSHVYWYRQLPEEGLKFMVYLQKENIIDESGMPKERFSAEFPKEGPSILRIQQVVRGDSAAYFCASSATQGGSGNTIYFGEGSWLTVV.